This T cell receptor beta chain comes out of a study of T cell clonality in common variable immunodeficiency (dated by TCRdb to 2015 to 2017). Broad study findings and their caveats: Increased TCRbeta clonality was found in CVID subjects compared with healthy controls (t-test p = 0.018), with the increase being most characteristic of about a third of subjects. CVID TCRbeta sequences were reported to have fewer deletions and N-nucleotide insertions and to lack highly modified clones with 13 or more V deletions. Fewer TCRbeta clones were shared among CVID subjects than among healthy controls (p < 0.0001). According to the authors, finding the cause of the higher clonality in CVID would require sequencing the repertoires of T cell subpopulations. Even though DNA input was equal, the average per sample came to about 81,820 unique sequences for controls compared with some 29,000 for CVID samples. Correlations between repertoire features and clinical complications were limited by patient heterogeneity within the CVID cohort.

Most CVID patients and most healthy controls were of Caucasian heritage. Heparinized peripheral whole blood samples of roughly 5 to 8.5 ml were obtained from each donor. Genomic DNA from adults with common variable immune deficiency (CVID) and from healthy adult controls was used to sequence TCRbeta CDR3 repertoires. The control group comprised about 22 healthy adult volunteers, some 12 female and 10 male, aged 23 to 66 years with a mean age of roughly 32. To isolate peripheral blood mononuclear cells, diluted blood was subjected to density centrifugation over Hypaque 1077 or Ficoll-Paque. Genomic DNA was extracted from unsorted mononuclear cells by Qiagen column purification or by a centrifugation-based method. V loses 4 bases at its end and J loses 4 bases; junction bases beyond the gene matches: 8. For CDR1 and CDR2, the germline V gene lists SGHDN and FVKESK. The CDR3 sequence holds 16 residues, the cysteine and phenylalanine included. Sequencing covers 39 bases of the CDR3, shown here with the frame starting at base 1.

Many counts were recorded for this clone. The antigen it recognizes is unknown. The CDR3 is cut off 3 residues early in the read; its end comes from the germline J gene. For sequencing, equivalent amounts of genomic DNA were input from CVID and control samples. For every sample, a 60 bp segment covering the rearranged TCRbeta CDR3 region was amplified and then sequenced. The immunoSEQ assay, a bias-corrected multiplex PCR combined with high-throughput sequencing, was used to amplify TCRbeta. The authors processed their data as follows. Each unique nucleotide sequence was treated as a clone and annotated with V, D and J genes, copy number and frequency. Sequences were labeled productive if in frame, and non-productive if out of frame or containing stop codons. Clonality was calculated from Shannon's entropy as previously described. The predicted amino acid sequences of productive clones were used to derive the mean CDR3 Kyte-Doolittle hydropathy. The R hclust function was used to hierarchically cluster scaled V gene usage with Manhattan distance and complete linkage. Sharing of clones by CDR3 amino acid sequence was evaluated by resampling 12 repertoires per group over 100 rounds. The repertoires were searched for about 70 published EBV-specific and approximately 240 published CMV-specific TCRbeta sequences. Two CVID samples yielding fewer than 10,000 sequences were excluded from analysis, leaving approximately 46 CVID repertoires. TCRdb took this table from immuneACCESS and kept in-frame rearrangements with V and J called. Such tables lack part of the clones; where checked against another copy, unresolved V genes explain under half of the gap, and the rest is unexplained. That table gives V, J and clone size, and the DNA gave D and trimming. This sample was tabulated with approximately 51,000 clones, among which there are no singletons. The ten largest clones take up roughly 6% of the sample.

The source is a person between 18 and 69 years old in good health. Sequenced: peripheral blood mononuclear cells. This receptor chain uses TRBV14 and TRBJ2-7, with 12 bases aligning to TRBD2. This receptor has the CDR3 CASSLLGLAGRYEQYF. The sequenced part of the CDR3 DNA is TGTGCCAGCAGCCTCTTAGGACTAGCGGGGCGGTACGAG.